The entry below gives a single T cell receptor beta chain sequence along with its context. Other nucleotide sequences in the sample specify the same CDR3. Only in-frame clones appear in the TCRdb table, and some are missing; sequencing was by immunoSEQ multiplex PCR. The table includes 400,000 to 450,000 clones, about 90% detected once. This record comes from a study of blood T cell repertoires in COVID-19. The CDR3 extends over 13 amino acids. The J segment lost 1 base and the V segment lost 6 bases, leaving 2 bases of the junction unmatched. Germline CDR1 MDHEN, CDR2 SYDVKM. Source material: PBMCs or T cells enriched from blood (not recorded which). This clonotype originated in a man younger than 30 who had recovered from COVID-19. This rearrangement joins TRBV28 to TRBJ1-2; 7 positions agree with TRBD1. In nucleotides, the CDR3 is TGTGCCAGCAGACGGGACAGTAACTATGGCTACACCTTC. It translates to CASRRDSNYGYTF.